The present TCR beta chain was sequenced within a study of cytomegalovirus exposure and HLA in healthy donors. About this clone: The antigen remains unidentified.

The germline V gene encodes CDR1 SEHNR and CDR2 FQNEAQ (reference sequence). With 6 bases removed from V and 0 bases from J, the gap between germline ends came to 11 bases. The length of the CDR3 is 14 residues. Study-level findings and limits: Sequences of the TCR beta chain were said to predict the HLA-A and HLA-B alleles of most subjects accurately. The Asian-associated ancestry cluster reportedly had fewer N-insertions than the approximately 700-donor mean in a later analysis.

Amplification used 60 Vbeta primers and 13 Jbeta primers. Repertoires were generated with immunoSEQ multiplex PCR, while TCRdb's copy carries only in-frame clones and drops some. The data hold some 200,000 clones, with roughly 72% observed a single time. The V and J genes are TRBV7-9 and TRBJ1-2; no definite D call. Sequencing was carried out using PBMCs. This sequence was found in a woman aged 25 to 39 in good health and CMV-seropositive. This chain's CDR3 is CASRREGANYGYTF. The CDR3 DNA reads TGTGCCAGCAGGAGGGAGGGTGCTAACTATGGCTACACCTTC.